The rows below give T cell receptor beta chains drawn from one sample of a study of T-cell memory formation after mild COVID-19. TCRdb used MiXCR to reprocess the 5' RACE reads, holding one entry per CDR3 protein. The data show about 58,000 distinct CDR3 sequences, 28% seen once. Material: PBMCs or a T cell subset sorted from them (not recorded which). These TCRs come from a man aged 18 to 30 who had mild COVID-19 (a few samples of this study predate the infection). Cell type and time point are not known. The CDR3 runs from the conserved cysteine through the conserved F or W. The order of the fields is clone size, J gene, V gene, D gene, CDR3 DNA, CDR3 protein. The D gene is left open where the match is weak. Rows give clone size only sometimes, using once, few, many, or a class for an expanded clone.

>few|TRBJ2-7|TRBV5-6|TRBD2
TGTGCCAGCAGCTTGGTGCTAGCGGTTTACGAGCAGTACTTC
CASSLVLAVYEQYF
>few|TRBJ2-3|TRBV28|-
TGTGCCAGCAGCCCGGGGCTAGAGGGGGCAGATACGCAGTATTTT
CASSPGLEGADTQYF
>few|TRBJ1-1|TRBV7-8|TRBD1
TGTGCCAGCAGCTTAGCCGGGACAGGGGCGAACACTGAAGCTTTCTTT
CASSLAGTGANTEAFF
>few|TRBJ2-5|TRBV9|-
TGTGCCAGCAGCACGGGGGCTTCGACCCAGTACTTC
CASSTGASTQYF
>-|TRBJ2-7|TRBV29-1|-
TGCAGCGTTGAAGGTTGGGGCTACGAGCAGTACTTC
CSVEGWGYEQYF
>-|TRBJ2-2|TRBV5-1|-
TGCGCCAGCAGCTTGAAGGGTGGCACCGGGGAGCTGTTTTTT
CASSLKGGTGELFF
>many|TRBJ2-3|TRBV7-2|-
TGTGCCAGCAGCTTAGTAAGGGCGCTAGGGGGGGATACGCAGTATTTT
CASSLVRALGGDTQYF
>many|TRBJ2-3|TRBV2|-
TGTGCCAGCAGTGAACTAGACGGAATAGATACGCAGTATTTT
CASSELDGIDTQYF
>few|TRBJ2-2|TRBV5-6|-
TGTGCCAGCAGCTTGGCCCCAGGGAAACCCGACACCGGGGAGCTGTTTTTT
CASSLAPGKPDTGELFF
>-|TRBJ1-2|TRBV25-1|TRBD1
TGTGCCAGCAGTGACCTGGGACAGGGACCCGTTAACTATGGCTACACCTTC
CASSDLGQGPVNYGYTF